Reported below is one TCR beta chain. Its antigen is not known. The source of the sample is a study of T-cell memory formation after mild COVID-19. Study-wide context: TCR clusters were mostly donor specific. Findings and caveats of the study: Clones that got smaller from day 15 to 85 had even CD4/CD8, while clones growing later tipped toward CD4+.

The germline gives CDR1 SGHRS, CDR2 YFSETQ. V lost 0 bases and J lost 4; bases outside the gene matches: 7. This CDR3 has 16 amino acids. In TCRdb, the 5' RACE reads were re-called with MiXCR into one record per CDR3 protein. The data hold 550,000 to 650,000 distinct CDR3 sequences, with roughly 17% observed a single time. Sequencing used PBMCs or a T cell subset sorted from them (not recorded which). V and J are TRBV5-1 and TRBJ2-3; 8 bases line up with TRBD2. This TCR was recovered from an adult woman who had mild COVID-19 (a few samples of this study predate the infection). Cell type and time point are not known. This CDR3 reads CASSLAWTSMPDTQYF. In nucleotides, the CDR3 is TGCGCCAGCAGCTTGGCGTGGACTAGCATGCCAGATACGCAGTATTTT. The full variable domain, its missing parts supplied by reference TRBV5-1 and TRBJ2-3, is KAGVTQTPRYLIKTRGQQVTLSCSPISGHRSVSWYQQTPGQGLQFLFEYFSETQRNKGNFPGRFSGRQFSNSRSEMNVSTLELGDSALYLCASSLAWTSMPDTQYFGPGTRLTVL.